A selection of T cell receptor beta chains follows, all from one sample in a study of T cell responses to AZD1222 COVID-19 vaccine. Clones were read by immunoSEQ multiplex PCR, and TCRdb kept only the in-frame ones, dropping some. The sample contains about 150,000 clones, around 85% of which appear only once. Sequencing used peripheral blood, obtained on day 0 of MenACWY control vaccination. Receptor source: an adult in good health. Both conserved end residues are part of each CDR3. The order of the fields is CDR3 DNA, CDR3 protein, clone size, D gene, J gene, V gene. D genes are given only for firm matches. For some rows the clone size is stated as once, few or many, or as a class when expanded; others skip it.

DNA: TGTGCCAGCAGCCAAGGAGCGGGTCTTACCTATGGCTACACCTTC; CDR3: CASSQGAGLTYGYTF; size: -; D: -; J: TRBJ1-2; V: TRBV3-1/TRBV3-2
DNA: TGTGCCAGCAGACCGACTAGCGGGAGGGCCAGTCCCCACGAGCAGTACTTC; CDR3: CASRPTSGRASPHEQYF; size: -; D: TRBD2; J: TRBJ2-7; V: TRBV27
DNA: TGTGCCAGCAGCCCGCCGACAGGGAATGGCGGGGAGCTGTTTTTT; CDR3: CASSPPTGNGGELFF; size: -; D: TRBD1; J: TRBJ2-2; V: TRBV5-4
DNA: TGTGCCAGCAAAAGTGGGGCGATTAACTATGGCTACACCTTC; CDR3: CASKSGAINYGYTF; size: -; D: -; J: TRBJ1-2; V: TRBV28
DNA: TGCGCCAGCAGCTCGTCAAGCGGATACGAGCAGTACTTC; CDR3: CASSSSSGYEQYF; size: -; D: -; J: TRBJ2-7; V: TRBV5-1
DNA: TGCGCCAGCAGCCAAGAACCAGGGACAGGGGGCCGACCCTATGGCTACACCTTC; CDR3: CASSQEPGTGGRPYGYTF; size: -; D: TRBD1; J: TRBJ1-2; V: TRBV4-1
DNA: TGTGCCATCAGTGAATCCCCGGGGGAGGGGTCACCCCTCCACTTT; CDR3: CAISESPGEGSPLHF; size: -; D: -; J: TRBJ1-6; V: TRBV10-3
DNA: TGTGCCACCAGTGATTTATCCGGCGGGTCCTACAATGAGCAGTTCTTC; CDR3: CATSDLSGGSYNEQFF; size: once; D: -; J: TRBJ2-1; V: TRBV24-1
DNA: TGTGCCAGTAGTCAACCTCCGCAGGGGTCCCGCGGCGGGGAGCTGTTTTTT; CDR3: CASSQPPQGSRGGELFF; size: -; D: -; J: TRBJ2-2; V: TRBV19
DNA: TGTGCCAGCACCCCAGGATACTATGGCTACACCTTC; CDR3: CASTPGYYGYTF; size: -; D: -; J: TRBJ1-2; V: TRBV12-3/TRBV12-4
DNA: TGTGCCAGCAGTTTCCGACGGCAGAATCAGCCCCAGCATTTT; CDR3: CASSFRRQNQPQHF; size: few; D: -; J: TRBJ1-5; V: TRBV6-5
DNA: TGTGCCAGCTCCGTACTACCTCAAAAGACTAGCGCAGGGGGTACTGAGCAGTTCTTC; CDR3: CASSVLPQKTSAGGTEQFF; size: once; D: -; J: TRBJ2-1; V: TRBV18
DNA: TGCAGCGTTGCTCCTAGCGGAGGAAAGGCGGGCTACAATGAGCAGTTCTTC; CDR3: CSVAPSGGKAGYNEQFF; size: few; D: TRBD2; J: TRBJ2-1; V: TRBV29-1
DNA: TGTGCCAGCAGTGGGCTTGGCGGGCTCCATCGACTGTTTTTT; CDR3: CASSGLGGLHRLFF; size: -; D: -; J: TRBJ1-4; V: TRBV25-1
DNA: TGTGCCAGCAGCCTCGTGACAGGGGCGTCCGGCAATCAGCCCCAGCATTTT; CDR3: CASSLVTGASGNQPQHF; size: once; D: TRBD1; J: TRBJ1-5; V: TRBV5-5
DNA: TGTGCCATCAGTGAGTCCGGGGGAGCGAACACTGAAGCTTTCTTT; CDR3: CAISESGGANTEAFF; size: -; D: -; J: TRBJ1-1; V: TRBV10-3
DNA: TGCGCCAGCAGCTTCGGGGTAATTAAGGAGGGTTCGGTCTCTGGGGCCAACGTCCTGACTTTC; CDR3: CASSFGVIKEGSVSGANVLTF; size: -; D: -; J: TRBJ2-6; V: TRBV5-1
DNA: TGTGCCAGCACCCCGAGGGGGACACAACGCCAGCCCCAGCATTTT; CDR3: CASTPRGTQRQPQHF; size: once; D: -; J: TRBJ1-5; V: TRBV6-6
DNA: TGTGCCAGCAGCTTAGTTGGCGGGAGTAAGCGGACCGGGGAGCTGTTTTTT; CDR3: CASSLVGGSKRTGELFF; size: -; D: TRBD2; J: TRBJ2-2; V: TRBV7-2
DNA: TGTGCCAGCAGCTTAGCGCTAGGGAGCTCCAATGAAAAACTGTTTTTT; CDR3: CASSLALGSSNEKLFF; size: -; D: -; J: TRBJ1-4; V: TRBV7-8
DNA: TGTGCCAGTAGTGCCCAACAGGGGATTAGCAATCAGCCCCAGCATTTT; CDR3: CASSAQQGISNQPQHF; size: -; D: TRBD1; J: TRBJ1-5; V: TRBV19
DNA: TGTGCCAGCAGCCGCCCTATAACTGAAGCTTTCTTT; CDR3: CASSRPITEAFF; size: -; D: -; J: TRBJ1-1; V: TRBV6-6